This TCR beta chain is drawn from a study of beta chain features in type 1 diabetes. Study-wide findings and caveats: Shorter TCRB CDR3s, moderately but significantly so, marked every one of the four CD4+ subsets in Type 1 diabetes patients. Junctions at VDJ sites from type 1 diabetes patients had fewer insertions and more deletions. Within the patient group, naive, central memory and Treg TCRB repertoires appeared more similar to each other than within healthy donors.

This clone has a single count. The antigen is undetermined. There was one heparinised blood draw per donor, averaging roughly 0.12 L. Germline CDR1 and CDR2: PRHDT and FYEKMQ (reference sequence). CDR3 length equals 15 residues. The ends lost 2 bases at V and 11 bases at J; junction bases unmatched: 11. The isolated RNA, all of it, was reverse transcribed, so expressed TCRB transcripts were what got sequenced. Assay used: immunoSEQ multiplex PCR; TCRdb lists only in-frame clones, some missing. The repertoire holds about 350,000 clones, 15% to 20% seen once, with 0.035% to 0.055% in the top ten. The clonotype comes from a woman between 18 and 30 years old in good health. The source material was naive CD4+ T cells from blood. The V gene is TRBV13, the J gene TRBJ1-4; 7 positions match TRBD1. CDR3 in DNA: TGTGCCAGCAGCTTATTCCAGCGACAGGGTAGGAAACTGTTTTTT. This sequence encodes CASSLFQRQGRKLFF. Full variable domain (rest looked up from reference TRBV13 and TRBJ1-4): AAGVIQSPRHLIKEKRETATLKCYPIPRHDTVYWYQQGPGQDPQFLISFYEKMQSDKGSIPDRFSAQQFSDYHSELNMSSLELGDSALYFCASSLFQRQGRKLFFGSGTQLSVL.